These 14 T cell receptor beta chains originate from one sample sequenced in a study of Ad26.COV2.S vaccination and SARS-CoV-2 variants. Libraries were prepared by immunoSEQ multiplex PCR; TCRdb keeps only in-frame clonotypes and omits some of them. Altogether more than 300,000 clones are present, roughly 86% being singletons, with the ten largest covering around 1.9%. The treatment here: some 20 received Ad26.COV2.S at low or high dose, single or two shots; a few received placebo; per-sample allocation not given. Collection of samples fell on day 63 after the first vaccine or placebo injection. The sample in question was peripheral blood, obtained in a trial of Ad26.COV2.S vaccine versus placebo. All receptors come from a person aged 18-65 years who received the Ad26.COV2.S COVID-19 vaccine or a placebo.

CDR3 sequence: CASSLGGFAPSTDTQYF. Written as DNA, the CDR3 is TGTGCCAGCTCACTGGGGGGGTTCGCTCCTAGCACAGATACGCAGTATTTT. V and J are TRBV18 and TRBJ2-3, with 7 positions matching TRBD2. The CDR3 is made up of 17 amino acids. CDR1 is KGHSH and CDR2 is LQKENI in the germline V gene. V lost 4 bases and J lost 0; bases outside the gene matches: 10.

This clone has just one count. Here the CDR3 DNA reads TGTGCCATCAGGGGGACAGCAGATTCACCCCTCCACTTT. Amino acids: CAIRGTADSPLHF. The V and J genes are TRBV10-3 and TRBJ1-6, with 7 bases that match TRBD1. Germline values: CDR1 ENHRY, CDR2 SYGVKD. The CDR3 spans 13 residues. With 6 bases clipped from V and 8 bases from J, the junction kept 4 bases outside the gene matches.

The rearrangement joins TRBV6-5 to TRBJ1-4; 7 nucleotides line up with TRBD1. Germline CDR1 is MNHEY and CDR2 is SVGAGI. The CDR3 is 13 residues long. With V trimmed by 6 bases and J by 10 bases, 8 bases remained unmatched. The CDR3 sequence is CASSPGQSVKLFF. DNA of the CDR3: TGTGCCAGCAGCCCGGGACAGTCGGTAAAACTGTTTTTT.

This clone was seen a single time. This rearrangement joins TRBV19 to TRBJ2-1; 11 positions agree with TRBD1. Germline loops: CDR1 LNHDA, CDR2 SQIVND (reference sequence). The V and J ends lost 5 bases and 4 bases, in that order; junction bases with no gene match: 7. There are 16 residues in the CDR3. CDR3 nucleotides: TGTGCCAGTAGTCCATCCGGGACAGGGGGATACAATGAGCAGTTCTTC. It yields the protein CASSPSGTGGYNEQFF.

CDR3 coding DNA: TGTGCCAGTAGTATCCCTCAGGGGGCCTCAGGTGAGCAGTTCTTC. It translates to CASSIPQGASGEQFF. The chain joins TRBV19 to TRBJ2-1, with 8 bases aligning to TRBD1. Germline-derived CDR1 and CDR2 are LNHDA and SQIVND (reference sequence). The trim removed 3 bases at V and 9 bases at J, leaving 10 bases unmatched. This CDR3 is 15 amino acids long.

The J gene is TRBJ1-1, the V gene TRBV5-1; 11 bases are shared with TRBD1. The germline gives CDR1 SGHRS, CDR2 YFSETQ. With V trimmed by 3 bases and J by 1 base, 8 bases remained unmatched. The CDR3 is made up of 17 amino acids. The CDR3 coding sequence is TGCGCCAGCAGCTCGTCCCGGGACAGGGGGGCGAACACTGAAGCTTTCTTT. This encodes CASSSSRDRGANTEAFF.

The chain links TRBV2 to TRBJ2-5; 7 nucleotides agree with TRBD2. Germline CDR1 reads SNHLY; CDR2 reads FYNNEI. This CDR3 has 15 residues. V was clipped by 4 bases and J by 4 bases; unmatched bases: 9. The CDR3 nucleotides are TGTGCCAGCAGTGGGGTCAGCGGGACGAGAGAGACCCAGTACTTC. It yields the protein CASSGVSGTRETQYF.

The chain combines TRBV5-6 with TRBJ2-1, with TRBD1 identical over 11 bases. This CDR3 has 16 residues. With V trimmed by 2 bases and J by 3 bases, 4 bases remained unmatched. CDR1 SGHDT and CDR2 YYEEEE come from the germline V gene. CDR3 amino acids: CASSFRTGGYYNEQFF. The CDR3, as DNA: TGTGCCAGCAGCTTTCGGACAGGGGGCTACTACAATGAGCAGTTCTTC.

The chain links TRBV7-8 to TRBJ2-3, with TRBD2 matching over 10 bases. The CDR3 spans 18 residues. Trimming at V came to 5 bases and at J to 1 base, leaving 12 bases not matched to a gene. Germline V gives CDR1 SGHVS, CDR2 FQNEAQ. The CDR3 spells CASSPPRERGGGTDTQYF. The CDR3 DNA sequence: TGTGCCAGCAGCCCTCCCCGGGAGCGGGGGGGAGGCACAGATACGCAGTATTTT.

The J gene is TRBJ2-7, the V gene TRBV18; D is unresolved. V lost 2 bases and J 0 bases, leaving 11 bases between the germline ends. This CDR3 has 15 amino acids. Germline V CDR1 and CDR2: KGHSH, LQKENI. The CDR3 here is CASSPFKESSYEQYF. CDR3 nucleotide sequence: TGTGCCAGCTCACCATTTAAGGAGAGCTCCTACGAGCAGTACTTC.

This clone was found a few times. The rearrangement links TRBV7-9 to TRBJ1-1, with D maybe TRBD1 (5 bases). This CDR3 is 13 amino acids long. V lost 5 bases and J 1 base, leaving 8 bases between the germline ends. Germline loops: CDR1 SEHNR, CDR2 FQNEAQ (reference sequence). Here the CDR3 DNA reads TGTGCCAGCAGCCATACAGGGAACACTGAAGCTTTCTTT. The encoded protein is CASSHTGNTEAFF.

The rearrangement links TRBV7-9 to TRBJ1-3; the D is unclear. CDR1 and CDR2 (germline): SEHNR, FQNEAQ (reference sequence). The V gene lost 2 bases and the J gene lost 1 base, with 3 bases spanning the gap. The CDR3 is 13 residues long. The CDR3 nucleotides read TGTGCCAGCAGCTTAACTTCTGGAAACACCATATATTTT. This gives the protein CASSLTSGNTIYF.

The genes are TRBV2 and TRBJ1-3; D is perhaps TRBD1 (5 bases). V was pared by 4 bases and J by 0 bases, with 7 bases between. The CDR3 totals 14 residues. Germline assignment: CDR1 SNHLY and CDR2 FYNNEI. In DNA, the CDR3 is TGTGCCAGCAGTGCAGGGATCTCTGGAAACACCATATATTTT. It yields the protein CASSAGISGNTIYF. The full variable domain, with the rest looked up from reference TRBV2 and TRBJ1-3, is EPEVTQTPSHQVTQMGQEVILRCVPISNHLYFYWYRQILGQKVEFLVSFYNNEISEKSEIFDDQFSVERPDGSNFTLKIRSTKLEDSAMYFCASSAGISGNTIYFGEGSWLTVV.

The chain is built from TRBV5-4 and TRBJ1-1; D ambiguous. The CDR3 totals 17 residues. Germline assignment: CDR1 SGHNT and CDR2 YYREEE (reference sequence). V lost 5 bases to trimming and J lost 1 base, with 21 bases between them. CDR3: CASSSRGGFTANTEAFF. In DNA, the CDR3 is TGTGCCAGCAGTTCCCGAGGCGGCTTTACAGCGAACACTGAAGCTTTCTTT.